These 16 T cell receptor beta chains were sequenced from one sample in a study of Ad26.COV2.S vaccination and SARS-CoV-2 variants. Clones were sequenced by immunoSEQ multiplex PCR, and TCRdb holds only the in-frame ones, with some missing. The sample has a few hundred thousand clones, 87% seen once. Treatment noted: around 19 received Ad26.COV2.S at low or high dose, single or two shots; several received placebo; per-sample allocation not given. The study sampled participants on day 63 after the first vaccine or placebo injection. The source was peripheral blood, collected in a trial of Ad26.COV2.S vaccine versus placebo. These receptor sequences come from a person between 18 and 60 years old who received the Ad26.COV2.S COVID-19 vaccine or a placebo.

CDR3 region: CAWSPGRDHSFHYEQYV. DNA of the CDR3: TGTGCCTGGAGTCCCGGCCGGGACCACTCCTTTCACTACGAGCAGTACGTC. The chain couples TRBV30 to TRBJ2-7; tentatively, D is TRBD1 or TRBD2 (5 bases each). Germline V gene data show CDR1 as GTSNPN and CDR2 as SVGIG (reference sequence). The germline V and J ends were trimmed by 2 bases and 3 bases, with 23 bases remaining between them. The CDR3 runs to 17 residues.

The chain links TRBV30 to TRBJ2-3; 9 bases are a match to TRBD2. CDR3 size: 14 residues. J was trimmed by 8 bases and V by 4 bases; bases with no gene match: 10. From germline, CDR1 is GTSNPN and CDR2 SVGIG (reference sequence). The CDR3 DNA follows: TGTGCCTGGATCCAGCGGGGGGCCCACCGTACGCAGTATTTT. As protein: CAWIQRGAHRTQYF.

J is TRBJ2-5 and V is TRBV5-4; D perhaps matches TRBD1 (6 bases). Trimming shortened V by 0 bases and J by 1 base, and 22 bases separated the two germline ends. The V gene's germline CDR1 is SGHNT and CDR2 YYREEE (reference sequence). CDR3 length equals 19 residues. CDR3: CASSLASLQTLRGQETQYF. The CDR3 region has the DNA TGTGCCAGCAGCTTGGCTTCTCTGCAGACCCTCAGGGGCCAAGAGACCCAGTACTTC.

V usage is TRBV29-1 and J usage is TRBJ1-5, with 8 bases that match TRBD1. The CDR3 spans 14 residues. V shed 2 bases and J 7 bases; nucleotides not matched to a gene: 7. CDR1 and CDR2 (germline): SQVTM, ANQGSEA. CDR3 sequence reads: CSVELAGGAQPQHF. The CDR3 coding sequence is TGCAGCGTTGAATTGGCAGGGGGCGCGCAGCCCCAGCATTTT.

The chain links TRBV6-2 or TRBV6-3 to TRBJ2-7; 8 bases align to TRBD2. Germline V lookup: CDR1 MNHEY, CDR2 SVGEGT. The J segment lost 6 bases and the V segment lost 1 base, leaving 8 bases of the junction unmatched. This CDR3 contains 15 residues. The CDR3 spells CASSYFSGLAGEQYF. CDR3 bases: TGTGCCAGCAGTTACTTCTCAGGACTAGCTGGCGAGCAGTACTTC.

This clone showed up just a few times. The genes are TRBV27 and TRBJ2-7; D may match TRBD1 or TRBD2 (6 bases each). The CDR3 consists of 13 residues. CDR1 MNHEY and CDR2 SMNVEV come from the germline V gene (reference sequence). The ends were cut back, 8 bases at V and 3 bases at J, with 14 bases in the middle. The CDR3 region is CASAGHGFYEQYF. The CDR3 DNA is TGTGCCAGCGCGGGACACGGGTTCTACGAGCAGTACTTC.

The V and J genes are TRBV7-2 and TRBJ1-5, with no clear D. This CDR3 has 15 amino acids. V was pared by 5 bases and J by 0 bases, with 11 bases between. Germline CDR1 is SGHTA and CDR2 is FQGNSA. Here the CDR3 reads CASSTLGYSNQPQHF. CDR3 coding DNA: TGTGCCAGCAGCACTCTAGGATATAGCAATCAGCCCCAGCATTTT.

The V call is TRBV7-2, the J call TRBJ1-5; D remains ambiguous. V gave up 7 bases and J gave up 5 bases, with 21 bases separating them. CDR3 size: 16 residues. CDR1 SGHTA and CDR2 FQGNSA come from the germline V gene. CDR3 sequence: CASTQNIGEWDQPQHF. For the CDR3, the DNA is TGTGCCAGCACCCAAAATATTGGGGAATGGGATCAGCCCCAGCATTTT.

The chain uses TRBV9 and TRBJ1-1; unclear D gene. Germline-derived CDR1 and CDR2 are SGDLS and YYNGEE. This CDR3 has 14 residues. The V and J ends lost 0 bases and 2 bases respectively, with 8 bases between them. The CDR3 here is CASSVAPINTEAFF. CDR3 sequence (DNA): TGTGCCAGCAGCGTAGCCCCTATTAACACTGAAGCTTTCTTT.

This clone was seen only a few times. At the DNA level, this CDR3 is encoded by other sequences in the same sample as well. This chain links TRBV19 with TRBJ2-3; D gene uncertain. Germline V CDR1 and CDR2: LNHDA, SQIVND (reference sequence). The CDR3 length is 13 residues. Trimming stripped 1 base from V and 4 bases from J, with 6 bases between. CDR3 nucleotides: TGTGCCAGTAGTATAGGTTTGGCAGATACGCAGTATTTT. Its protein product is CASSIGLADTQYF.

The V gene is TRBV4-3, the J gene TRBJ2-5, with no clear D. CDR1 and CDR2 (germline): LGHNA, YSLEER. Trimming removed 0 bases from V and 1 base from J, with 12 bases in between. The CDR3 totals 16 residues. CDR3 sequence (DNA): TGCGCCAGCAGCCAAGATTTGATTGCGGCCCAAGAGACCCAGTACTTC. Its translation: CASSQDLIAAQETQYF.

This clone was seen a handful of times. V and J are TRBV7-2 and TRBJ2-1; 13 bases align to TRBD2. The CDR3 totals 16 residues. Germline V CDR1 and CDR2: SGHTA, FQGNSA. Trimming took 4 bases from V and 7 from J; bases not matched to a gene: 7. The CDR3 protein is CASSSRLAGGKNEQFF. As DNA, the CDR3 is TGTGCCAGCAGCTCCCGACTAGCGGGGGGTAAAAATGAGCAGTTCTTC.

This chain's CDR3 is CASSVGVTSSYNEQFF. The CDR3 DNA reads TGTGCCAGCAGCGTAGGGGTGACAAGCTCCTACAATGAGCAGTTCTTC. The chain is built from TRBV9 and TRBJ2-1; unclear D gene. There are 16 residues in the CDR3. The germline CDR1 and CDR2 sequences are SGDLS and YYNGEE. The V end lost 0 bases, the J end lost 0 bases, and 10 bases lay between the germline ends.

The rearrangement uses TRBV7-9 and TRBJ2-3; 8 bases are shared with TRBD2. The CDR3 is 16 amino acids. CDR1 is SEHNR and CDR2 is FQNEAQ in the germline V gene (reference sequence). V gave up 5 bases and J gave up 2 bases; unmatched junction bases: 9. The DNA for the CDR3 is TGTGCCAGCAGCCCAGAGGTAGCGGGGACCACAGATACGCAGTATTTT. This sequence encodes CASSPEVAGTTDTQYF.

The gene calls are TRBV4-3 and TRBJ2-2; TRBD1 matches at 7 bases. This CDR3 is built from 17 residues. In germline, CDR1 is LGHNA, CDR2 YSLEER. The ends lost 0 bases at V and 4 bases at J; junction bases unmatched: 8. In nucleotides, the CDR3 is TGCGCCAGCAGCCAAGAGGACAGGCCCATGTCCACCGGGGAGCTGTTTTTT. Protein: CASSQEDRPMSTGELFF.

The chain carries TRBV6-6 and TRBJ2-1; possibly TRBD1 for D (6 bases). Germline assignment: CDR1 MNHNY and CDR2 SVGAGI (reference sequence). The CDR3 covers 19 residues. V dropped 5 bases and J dropped 0 bases, with 23 bases sitting between them. This CDR3 is CASSPNRVDRTNSYNEQFF. The CDR3 DNA reads as TGTGCCAGCAGTCCAAATCGCGTCGACAGGACCAACTCCTACAATGAGCAGTTCTTC.